This TCR beta chain was recovered during a study of T cells in Graves' hyperthyroidism and ophthalmopathy. This clonotype was detected only a few times. RNA transcripts yielded amplified TCR beta CDR3 regions. HTBI primers were used for first-round RT-PCR of the TCR CDR3. TCRdb processed the multiplex PCR reads anew with MiXCR; each CDR3 protein has one entry. The sample holds over 650,000 distinct CDR3 sequences, 16% seen once. The CDR3 has 13 residues. The V gene lost 3 bases and the J gene lost 7 bases, with 12 bases spanning the gap. Germline CDR1 is SEHNR and CDR2 is FQNEAQ (reference sequence). Sequenced sample: blood. This clonotype was obtained from a man younger than 35 with Graves' hyperthyroidism. This sequence joins TRBV7-9 and TRBJ2-5; TRBD2 might be the D (6 bases). CDR3 protein: CASSFGGPGTQYF. The CDR3, as DNA: TGTGCCAGCAGCTTTGGAGGGCCGGGGACCCAGTACTTC.